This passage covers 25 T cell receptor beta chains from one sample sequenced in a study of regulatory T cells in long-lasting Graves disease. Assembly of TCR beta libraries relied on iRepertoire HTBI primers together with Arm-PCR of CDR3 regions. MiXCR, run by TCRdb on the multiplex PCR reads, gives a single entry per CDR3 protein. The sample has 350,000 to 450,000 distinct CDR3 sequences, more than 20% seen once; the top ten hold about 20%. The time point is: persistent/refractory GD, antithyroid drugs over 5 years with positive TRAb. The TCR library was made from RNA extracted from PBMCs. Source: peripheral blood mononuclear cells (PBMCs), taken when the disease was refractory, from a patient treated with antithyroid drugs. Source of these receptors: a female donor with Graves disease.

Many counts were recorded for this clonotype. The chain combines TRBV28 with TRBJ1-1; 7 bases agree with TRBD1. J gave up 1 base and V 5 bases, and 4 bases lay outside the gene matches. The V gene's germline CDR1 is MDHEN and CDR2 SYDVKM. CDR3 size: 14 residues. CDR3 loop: CASSGDSQNTEAFF. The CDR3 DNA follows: TGTGCCAGCAGTGGGGACAGTCAGAACACTGAAGCTTTCTTT.

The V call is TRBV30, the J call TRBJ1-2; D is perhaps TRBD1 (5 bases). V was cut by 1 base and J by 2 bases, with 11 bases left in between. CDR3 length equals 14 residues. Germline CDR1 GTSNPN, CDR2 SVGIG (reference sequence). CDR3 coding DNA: TGTGCCTGGAGTGAAGACAGATTGAACTATGGCTACACCTTC. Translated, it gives CAWSEDRLNYGYTF.

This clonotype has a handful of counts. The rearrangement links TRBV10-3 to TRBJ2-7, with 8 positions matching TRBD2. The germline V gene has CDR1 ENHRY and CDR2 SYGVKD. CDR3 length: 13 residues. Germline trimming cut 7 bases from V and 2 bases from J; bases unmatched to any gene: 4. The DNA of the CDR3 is TGTGCCATCACGAGCGGGAGTACCTACGAGCAGTACTTC. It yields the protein CAITSGSTYEQYF.

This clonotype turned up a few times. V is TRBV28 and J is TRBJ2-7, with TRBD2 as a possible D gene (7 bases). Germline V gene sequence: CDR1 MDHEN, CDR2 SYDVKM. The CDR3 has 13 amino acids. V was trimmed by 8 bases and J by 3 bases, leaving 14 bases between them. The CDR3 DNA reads TGTGCCAGCGAGGGGGGGAATCACTACGAGCAGTACTTC. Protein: CASEGGNHYEQYF.

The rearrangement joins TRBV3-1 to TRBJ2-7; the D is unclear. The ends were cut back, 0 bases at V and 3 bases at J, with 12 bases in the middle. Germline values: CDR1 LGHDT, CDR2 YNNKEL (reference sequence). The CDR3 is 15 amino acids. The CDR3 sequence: CASSQEVLSRYEQYF. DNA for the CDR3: TGTGCCAGCAGCCAAGAAGTCCTGAGCCGCTACGAGCAGTACTTC.

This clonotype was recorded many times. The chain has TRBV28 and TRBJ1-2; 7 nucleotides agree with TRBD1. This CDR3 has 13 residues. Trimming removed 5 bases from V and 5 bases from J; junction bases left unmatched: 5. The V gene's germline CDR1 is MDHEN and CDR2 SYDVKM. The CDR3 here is CASSLGTAYGYTF. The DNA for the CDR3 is TGTGCCAGCAGTCTAGGGACAGCGTATGGCTACACCTTC.

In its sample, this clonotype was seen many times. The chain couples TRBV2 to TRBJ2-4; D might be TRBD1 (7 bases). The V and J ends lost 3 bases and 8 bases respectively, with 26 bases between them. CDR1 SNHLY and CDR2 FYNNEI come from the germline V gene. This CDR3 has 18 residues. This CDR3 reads CASSDSGIGGGGMDIQYF. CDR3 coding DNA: TGTGCCAGCAGTGACTCCGGCATCGGAGGGGGCGGTATGGACATTCAGTACTTC.

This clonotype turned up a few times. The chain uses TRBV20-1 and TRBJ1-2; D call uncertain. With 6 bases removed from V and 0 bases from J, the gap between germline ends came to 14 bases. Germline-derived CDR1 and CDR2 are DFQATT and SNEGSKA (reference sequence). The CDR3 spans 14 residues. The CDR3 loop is CSATGEGANYGYTF. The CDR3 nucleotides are TGCAGTGCCACTGGCGAAGGAGCTAACTATGGCTACACCTTC.

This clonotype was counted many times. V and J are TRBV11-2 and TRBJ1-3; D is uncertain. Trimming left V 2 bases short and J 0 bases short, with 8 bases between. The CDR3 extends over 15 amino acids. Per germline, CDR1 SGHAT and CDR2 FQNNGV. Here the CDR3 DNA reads TGTGCCAGCAGCTTATTTCCAGCCTCTGGAAACACCATATATTTT. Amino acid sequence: CASSLFPASGNTIYF.

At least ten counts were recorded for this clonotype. The CDR3: CASSSTGASVQPQHF. CDR3 nucleotides: TGTGCCAGCAGTTCGACAGGGGCTTCGGTTCAGCCCCAGCATTTT. The V and J genes are TRBV27 and TRBJ1-5; TRBD1 aligns across 8 bases. The CDR3 consists of 15 residues. Looked up from germline, CDR1 is MNHEY and CDR2 is SMNVEV (reference sequence). The V gene end was trimmed by 4 bases and the J gene end by 6 bases; junction bases not matched to a gene: 8.

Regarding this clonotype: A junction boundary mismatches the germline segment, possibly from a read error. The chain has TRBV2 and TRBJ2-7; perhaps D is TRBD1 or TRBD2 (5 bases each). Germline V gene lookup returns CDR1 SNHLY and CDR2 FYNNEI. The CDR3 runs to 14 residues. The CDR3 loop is CASSEALLGTEQCF. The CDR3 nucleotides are TGTGCCAGCAGTGAAGCGCTTCTAGGGACCGAGCAGTGCTTC.

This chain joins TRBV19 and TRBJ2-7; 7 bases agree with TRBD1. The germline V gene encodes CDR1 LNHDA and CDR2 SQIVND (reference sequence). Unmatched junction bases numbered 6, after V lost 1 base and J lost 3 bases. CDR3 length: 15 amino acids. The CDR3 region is CASSIGQGTDYEQYF. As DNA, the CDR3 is TGTGCCAGTAGTATAGGCCAAGGGACAGACTACGAGCAGTACTTC. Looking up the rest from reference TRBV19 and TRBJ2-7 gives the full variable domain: DGGITQSPKYLFRKEGQNVTLSCEQNLNHDAMYWYRQDPGQGLRLIYYSQIVNDFQKGDIAEGYSVSREKKESFPLTVTSAQKNPTAFYLCASSIGQGTDYEQYFGPGTRLTVT.

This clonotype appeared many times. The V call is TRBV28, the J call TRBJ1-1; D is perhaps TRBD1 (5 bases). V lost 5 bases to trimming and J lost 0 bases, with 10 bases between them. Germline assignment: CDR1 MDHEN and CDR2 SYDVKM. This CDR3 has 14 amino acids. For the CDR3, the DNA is TGTGCCAGCAGTATCCGGGACGTGAACACTGAAGCTTTCTTT. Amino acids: CASSIRDVNTEAFF.

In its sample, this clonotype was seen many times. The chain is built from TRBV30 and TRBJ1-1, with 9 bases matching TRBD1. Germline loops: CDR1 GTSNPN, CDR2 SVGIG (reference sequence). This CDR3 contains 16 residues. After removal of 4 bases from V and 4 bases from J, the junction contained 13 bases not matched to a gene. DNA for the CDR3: TGTGCCTGGACTCCGGGACAGGGCCGCCGGGCCACTGAAGCTTTCTTT. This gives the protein CAWTPGQGRRATEAFF.

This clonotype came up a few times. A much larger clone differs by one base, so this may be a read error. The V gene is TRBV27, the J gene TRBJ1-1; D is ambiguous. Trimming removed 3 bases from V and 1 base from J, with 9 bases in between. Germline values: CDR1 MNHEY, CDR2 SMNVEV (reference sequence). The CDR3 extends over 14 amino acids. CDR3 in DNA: TGTGCCAGCAGTTTCGAGACGGCGAACACTGAAGCTTTCTTT. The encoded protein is CASSFETANTEAFF.

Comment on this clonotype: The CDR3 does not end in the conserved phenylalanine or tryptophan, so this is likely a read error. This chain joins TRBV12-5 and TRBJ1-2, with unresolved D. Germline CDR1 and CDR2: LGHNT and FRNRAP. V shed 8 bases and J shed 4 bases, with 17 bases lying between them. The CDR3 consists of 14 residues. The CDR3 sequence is CASCPSGEAYGYTL. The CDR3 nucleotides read TGTGCTAGTTGCCCTAGTGGGGAGGCCTATGGCTACACCCTC.

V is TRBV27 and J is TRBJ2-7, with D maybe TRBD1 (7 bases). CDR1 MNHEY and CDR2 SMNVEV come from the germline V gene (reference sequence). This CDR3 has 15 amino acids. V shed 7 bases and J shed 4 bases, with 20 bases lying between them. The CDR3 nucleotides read TGTGCCAGCAAGCGAGACAGGGAGGCCCAGTACGAGCAGTACTTC. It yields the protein CASKRDREAQYEQYF.

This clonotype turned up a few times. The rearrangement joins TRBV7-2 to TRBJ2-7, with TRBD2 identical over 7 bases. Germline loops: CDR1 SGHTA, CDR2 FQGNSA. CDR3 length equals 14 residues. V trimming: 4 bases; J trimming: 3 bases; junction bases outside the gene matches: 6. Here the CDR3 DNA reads TGTGCCAGCAGCTCTCTAGGCGGGAGCTACGAGCAGTACTTC. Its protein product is CASSSLGGSYEQYF.

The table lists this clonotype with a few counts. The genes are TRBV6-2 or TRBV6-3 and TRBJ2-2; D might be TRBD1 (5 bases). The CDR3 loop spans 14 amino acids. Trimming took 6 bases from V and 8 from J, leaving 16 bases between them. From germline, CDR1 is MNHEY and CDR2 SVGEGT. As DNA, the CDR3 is TGTGCCAGCAGAGGGGCTGGAACGAGGGGGGAGCTGTTTTTT. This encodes CASRGAGTRGELFF.

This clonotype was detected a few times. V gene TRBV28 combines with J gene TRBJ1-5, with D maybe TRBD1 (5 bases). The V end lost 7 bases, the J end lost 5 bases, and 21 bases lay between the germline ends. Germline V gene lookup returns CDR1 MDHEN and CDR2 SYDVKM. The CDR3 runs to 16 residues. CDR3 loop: CASTLQATLFDQPQHF. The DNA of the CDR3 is TGTGCCAGCACCTTACAGGCCACGCTCTTTGATCAGCCCCAGCATTTT. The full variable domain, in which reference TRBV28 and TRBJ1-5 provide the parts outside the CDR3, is DVKVTQSSRYLVKRTGEKVFLECVQDMDHENMFWYRQDPGLGLRLIYFSYDVKMKEKGDIPEGYSVSREKKERFSLILESASTNQTSMYLCASTLQATLFDQPQHFGDGTRLSIL.

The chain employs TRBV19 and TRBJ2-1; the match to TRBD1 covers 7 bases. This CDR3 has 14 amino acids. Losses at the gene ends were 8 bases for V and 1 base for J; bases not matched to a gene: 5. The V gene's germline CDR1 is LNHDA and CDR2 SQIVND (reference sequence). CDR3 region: CASREDRSYNEQFF. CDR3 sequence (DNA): TGTGCCAGTCGTGAGGACAGGTCCTACAATGAGCAGTTCTTC.

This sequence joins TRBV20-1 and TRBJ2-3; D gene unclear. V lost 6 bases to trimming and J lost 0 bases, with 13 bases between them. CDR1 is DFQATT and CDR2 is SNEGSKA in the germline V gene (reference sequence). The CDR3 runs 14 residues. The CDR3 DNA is TGCAGTGCCGACGCGGTTACCAGCACAGATACGCAGTATTTT. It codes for CSADAVTSTDTQYF.

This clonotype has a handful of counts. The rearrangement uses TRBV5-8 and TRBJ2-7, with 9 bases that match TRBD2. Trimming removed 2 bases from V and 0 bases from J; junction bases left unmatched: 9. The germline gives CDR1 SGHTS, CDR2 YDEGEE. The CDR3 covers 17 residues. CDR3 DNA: TGTGCCAGCAGCTTTATCCTAGCGGGAAGGAGCTCCTACGAGCAGTACTTC. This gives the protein CASSFILAGRSSYEQYF.

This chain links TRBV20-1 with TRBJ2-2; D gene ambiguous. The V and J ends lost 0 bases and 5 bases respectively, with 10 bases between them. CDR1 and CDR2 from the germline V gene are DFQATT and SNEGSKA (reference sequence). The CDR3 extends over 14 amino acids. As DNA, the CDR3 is TGCAGTGCTAGAGATGTTCAGGTGACCGGGGAGCTGTTTTTT. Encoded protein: CSARDVQVTGELFF.

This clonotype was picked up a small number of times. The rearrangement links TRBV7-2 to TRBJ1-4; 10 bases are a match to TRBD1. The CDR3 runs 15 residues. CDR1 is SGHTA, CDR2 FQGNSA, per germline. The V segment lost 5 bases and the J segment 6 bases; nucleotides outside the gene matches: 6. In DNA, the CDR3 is TGTGCCAGCAGCCCTGGACAGGGGGGGTATGAAAAACTGTTTTTT. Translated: CASSPGQGGYEKLFF.